The present TCR beta chain was sequenced within a study of shared clonotypes between healthy human individuals. The study, taken as a whole, reports: In this cohort, only blood was sampled, and tissue repertoires likely differ.

Trimming shortened V by 4 bases and J by 14 bases, and 13 bases separated the two germline ends. The CDR3 totals 12 residues. With respect to this clone: Its cognate antigen is unknown.

Authors' analysis steps: ImmunoSEQ yielded junction-only sequences lacking quality scores, so filtering differed. TCRdb's table, derived via immunoSEQ multiplex PCR, lists solely in-frame clones and lacks some. The V and J calls and clone size are taken from that table; D and trimming were inferred from the DNA. Of hundreds of thousands of clones listed, roughly four fifths are singletons. This receptor was identified in a woman between 40 and 55 years old in good health. Some clones in this sample may be carry-over from other donors' samples. The rearrangement uses TRBV5-3 and TRBJ1-6, with D perhaps matching TRBD1 (5 bases). TRBV5-3 is annotated as an ORF whose role is uncertain. The sample comprised PBMCs. Here the CDR3 DNA reads TGTGCCAGAAGCCAGGGTAAACCCACCCTCCACTTT. It is translated as CARSQGKPTLHF.